The source of this TCR gamma chain is a study of gamma delta lymphoproliferative disorders and STAT genes. Findings and caveats of the study: In whole-repertoire clustering, gamma separated patients from controls, unlike delta. Apart from two gamma clonotypes, major patient clonotypes were public.

TCRdb called clones from the multiplex PCR reads again using CATT. The sample consists of 450 to 600 gamma-chain clones, around 16% of them appearing once. This clone was picked up a small number of times. Its target is unknown. The receptor sequences were amplified from genomic DNA of peripheral blood mononuclear cells. All samples were taken off therapy or before therapy. V was clipped by 3 bases and J by 6 bases; unmatched bases: 8. The germline V gene encodes CDR1 VENAVY and CDR2 YDSYNSRV. The CDR3 contains 13 residues. Sequencing was carried out using blood. The gene calls are TRGV8 and TRGJ1 or TRGJ2. TCRdb does not report a J gene; here it was assigned by matching the DNA to germline references. This receptor was taken from a human donor with gamma-delta T-cell large granular lymphocyte leukemia. In DNA, the CDR3 is TGTGCCACCTGGGATGTCCGACGTTATAAGAAACTCTTT. It encodes CATWDVRRYKKLF.